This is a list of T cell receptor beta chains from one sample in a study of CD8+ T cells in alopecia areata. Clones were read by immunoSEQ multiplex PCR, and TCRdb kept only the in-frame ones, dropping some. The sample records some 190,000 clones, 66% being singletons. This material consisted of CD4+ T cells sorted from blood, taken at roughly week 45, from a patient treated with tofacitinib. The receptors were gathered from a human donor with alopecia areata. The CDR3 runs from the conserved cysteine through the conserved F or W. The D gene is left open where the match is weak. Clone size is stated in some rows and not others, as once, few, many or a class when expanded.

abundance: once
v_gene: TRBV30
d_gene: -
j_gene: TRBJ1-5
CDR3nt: TGTGCCTGGAGTGTGCGTAGGAGCAATCAGCCCCAGCATTTT
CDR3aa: CAWSVRRSNQPQHF

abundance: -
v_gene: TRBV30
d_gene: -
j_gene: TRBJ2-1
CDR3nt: TGTGCCTGGAGTCTGGGAAGGTTTGGGGATGAGCAGTTCTTC
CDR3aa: CAWSLGRFGDEQFF

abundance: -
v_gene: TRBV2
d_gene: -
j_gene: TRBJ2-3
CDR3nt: TGTGCCAGCAGTGCCACAGGGAGGAGGACAGATACGCAGTATTTT
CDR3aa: CASSATGRRTDTQYF

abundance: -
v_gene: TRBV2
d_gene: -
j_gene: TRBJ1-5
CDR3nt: TGTGCCAGCAGTGAAGCGGCGGGGGGCCGGGGCAATCAGCCCCAGCATTTT
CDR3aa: CASSEAAGGRGNQPQHF

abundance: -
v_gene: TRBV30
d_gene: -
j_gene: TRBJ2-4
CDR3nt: TGTGCCTGGAGTAGTGGTAGCCAAAACATTCAGTACTTC
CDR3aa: CAWSSGSQNIQYF

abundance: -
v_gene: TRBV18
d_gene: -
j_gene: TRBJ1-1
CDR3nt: TGTGCCAGCTCACCAGAGCACCAGCAGGCTTTCTTT
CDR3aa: CASSPEHQQAFF

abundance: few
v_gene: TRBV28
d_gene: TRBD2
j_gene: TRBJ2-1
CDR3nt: TGTGCCAGCAGTTCGCCGACTAGCGGCTCCTACAATGAGCAGTTCTTC
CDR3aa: CASSSPTSGSYNEQFF

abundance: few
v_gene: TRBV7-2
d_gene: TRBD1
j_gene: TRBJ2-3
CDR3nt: TGTGCCAGCAGCACCTCCGGGACAGGGGTGGATACGCAGTATTTT
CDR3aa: CASSTSGTGVDTQYF

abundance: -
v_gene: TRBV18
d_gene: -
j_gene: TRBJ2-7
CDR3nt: TGTGCCAGCTCACGGACTGAAAGCTCCTACGAGCAGTACTTC
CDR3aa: CASSRTESSYEQYF

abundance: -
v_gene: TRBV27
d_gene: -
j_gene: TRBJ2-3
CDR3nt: TGTGCCAGCAGTTTTAATGGAGATACGCAGTATTTT
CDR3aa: CASSFNGDTQYF

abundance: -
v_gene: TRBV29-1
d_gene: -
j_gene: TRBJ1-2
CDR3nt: TGCAGCGTTGTAGGGGATGGCTACACCTTC
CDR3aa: CSVVGDGYTF

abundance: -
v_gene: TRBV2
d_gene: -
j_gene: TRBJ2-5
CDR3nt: TGTGCCAGCAGCGACCAAGAGACCCAGTACTTC
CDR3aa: CASSDQETQYF

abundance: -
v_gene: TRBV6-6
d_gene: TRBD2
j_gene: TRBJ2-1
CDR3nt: TGTGCCAGCCGGGACTACCCTCGGAATGAGCAGTTCTTC
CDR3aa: CASRDYPRNEQFF

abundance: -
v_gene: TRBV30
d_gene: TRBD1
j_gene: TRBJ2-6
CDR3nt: TGTGCCTGGAGTTTGGGACAGGGAGTCTTGGGGGCCAACGTCCTGACTTTC
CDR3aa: CAWSLGQGVLGANVLTF

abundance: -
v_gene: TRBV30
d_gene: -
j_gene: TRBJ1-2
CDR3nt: TGTGCCTGGAGTGCCCGGACAGAGACCAGCTACACCTTC
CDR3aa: CAWSARTETSYTF

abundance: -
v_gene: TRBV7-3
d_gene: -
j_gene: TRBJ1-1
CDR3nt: TGTGCCACCTCTCAGGGAACTAACACTGAAGCTTTCTTT
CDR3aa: CATSQGTNTEAFF

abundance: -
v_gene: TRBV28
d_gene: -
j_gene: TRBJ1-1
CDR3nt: TGTGCCTCGTCCCTCGTCGCGAACACTGAAGCTTTCTTT
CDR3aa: CASSLVANTEAFF

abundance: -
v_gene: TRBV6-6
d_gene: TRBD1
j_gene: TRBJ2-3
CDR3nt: TGTGCCACGTCGGACAGGGGCACAGATACGCAGTATTTT
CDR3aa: CATSDRGTDTQYF

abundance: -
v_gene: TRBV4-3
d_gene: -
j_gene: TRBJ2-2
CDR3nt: TGCGCCAGCAGCCAAGACCCGAACACCGGGGAGCTGTTTTTT
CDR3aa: CASSQDPNTGELFF

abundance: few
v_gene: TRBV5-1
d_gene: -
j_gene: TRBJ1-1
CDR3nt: TGCGCCAGCAGCCCCAGACTGAGCCCCGTTAAAGCCACTGAAGCTTTCTTT
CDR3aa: CASSPRLSPVKATEAFF

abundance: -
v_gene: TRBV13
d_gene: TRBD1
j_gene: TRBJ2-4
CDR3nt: TGTGCCAGCAGCCGACAGGGAAACATTCAGTACTTC
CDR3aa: CASSRQGNIQYF

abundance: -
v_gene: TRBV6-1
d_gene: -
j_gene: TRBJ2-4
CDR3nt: TGTGCCAGCAGCAGTGTGGGAACGATTCAGTACTTC
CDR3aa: CASSSVGTIQYF

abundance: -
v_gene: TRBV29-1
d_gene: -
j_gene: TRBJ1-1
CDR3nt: TGCAGCGTTGAAGATTTTGCAGGGAAGAAGTACACTGAAGCTTTCTTT
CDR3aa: CSVEDFAGKKYTEAFF

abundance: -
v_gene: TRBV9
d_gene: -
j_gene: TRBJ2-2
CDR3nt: TGTGCCAGCAGCGTAGAATGGTCAGGCACCGGGGAGCTGTTTTTT
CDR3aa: CASSVEWSGTGELFF

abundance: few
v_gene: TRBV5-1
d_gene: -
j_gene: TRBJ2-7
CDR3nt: TGCGCCAGCAAAACCGCTGGTTCCGGGGATACCTACGAGCAGTACTTC
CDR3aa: CASKTAGSGDTYEQYF

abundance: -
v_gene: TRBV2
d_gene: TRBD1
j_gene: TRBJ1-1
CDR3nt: TGTGCCAGCAAGACAGGGGGGAACACTGAAGCTTTCTTT
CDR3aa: CASKTGGNTEAFF

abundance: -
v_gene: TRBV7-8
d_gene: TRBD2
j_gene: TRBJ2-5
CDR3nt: TGTGCCAGCAGCACGACGGGGGGGCTCGGAGAGACCCAGTACTTC
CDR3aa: CASSTTGGLGETQYF

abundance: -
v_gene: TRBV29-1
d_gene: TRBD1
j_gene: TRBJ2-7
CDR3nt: TGCAGCGTTGTCCCGCGGACAGGGGGCTACGAGCAGTACTTC
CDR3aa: CSVVPRTGGYEQYF

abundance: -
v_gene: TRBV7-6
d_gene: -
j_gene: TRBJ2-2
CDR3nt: TGTGCCAGCAGCTTAGGCTCCTCCTTCTACACCGGGGAGCTGTTTTTT
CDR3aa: CASSLGSSFYTGELFF

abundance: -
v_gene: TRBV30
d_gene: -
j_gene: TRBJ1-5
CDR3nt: TGTGCCTGGAGGGCCCGGGCGGTAGGTCAGCCCCAGCATTTT
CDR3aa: CAWRARAVGQPQHF

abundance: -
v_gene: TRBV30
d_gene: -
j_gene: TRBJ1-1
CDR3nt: TGTGCCTCGGAAGGACAGATGAACACTGAAGCTTTCTTT
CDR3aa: CASEGQMNTEAFF

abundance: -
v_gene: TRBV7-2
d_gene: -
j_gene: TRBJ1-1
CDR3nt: TGTGCCAGCAGCATAGAGAACACTGAAGCTTTCTTT
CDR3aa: CASSIENTEAFF

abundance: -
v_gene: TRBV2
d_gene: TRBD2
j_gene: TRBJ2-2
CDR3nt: TGTGCCCGAAGGGCTAGCGGGGGAGTCGCGAAAGTCACCGGGGAGCTGTTTTTT
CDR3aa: CARRASGGVAKVTGELFF

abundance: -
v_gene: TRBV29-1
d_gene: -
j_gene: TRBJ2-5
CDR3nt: TGCAGCGTCCTACGGCCCCTAACAGAGACCCAGTACTTC
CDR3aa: CSVLRPLTETQYF

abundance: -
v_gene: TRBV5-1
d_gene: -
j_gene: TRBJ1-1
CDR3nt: TGCGCCAGCAGCTTGGTTGGGTTGAACACTGAAGCTTTCTTT
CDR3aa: CASSLVGLNTEAFF

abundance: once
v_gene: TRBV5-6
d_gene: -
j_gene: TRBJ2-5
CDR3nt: TGTGCCAGCAGCTTAGACGGGGGGCTTCAAGAGACCCAGTACTTC
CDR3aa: CASSLDGGLQETQYF

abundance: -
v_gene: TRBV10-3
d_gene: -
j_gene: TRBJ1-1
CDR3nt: TGTGCCACCTCCATGGGGTTGTCCCACACTGAAGCTTTCTTT
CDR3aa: CATSMGLSHTEAFF

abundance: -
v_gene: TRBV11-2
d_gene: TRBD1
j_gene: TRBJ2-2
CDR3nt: TGTGCCAGCAGCTTAGCAGGGGGCGCGAGGACCGGGGAGCTGTTTTTT
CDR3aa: CASSLAGGARTGELFF

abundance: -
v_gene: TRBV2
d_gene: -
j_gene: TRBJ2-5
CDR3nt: TGTGCCAGCAGTGAAGAGGGCGCGGAGACCCAGTACTTC
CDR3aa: CASSEEGAETQYF

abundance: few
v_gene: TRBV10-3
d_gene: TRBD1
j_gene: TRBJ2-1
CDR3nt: TGTGCCATCAGGATCGGGACAGAACACAATGAGCAGTTCTTC
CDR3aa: CAIRIGTEHNEQFF

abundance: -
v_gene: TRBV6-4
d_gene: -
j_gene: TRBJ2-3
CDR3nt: TGTGCCAGCATCGACGGATCCATGGGGACAGATACGCAGTATTTT
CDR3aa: CASIDGSMGTDTQYF